The clone carrying this T cell receptor beta chain appeared a single time. The data were obtained in a study of Ad26.COV2.S vaccination and SARS-CoV-2 variants. Treatment defined: some 20 received Ad26.COV2.S at low or high dose, single or two shots; 5 received placebo; per-sample allocation not given. It was on day 63 after the first vaccine or placebo injection that samples were taken. The protocol was immunoSEQ multiplex PCR, while the TCRdb copy is restricted to in-frame clones and leaves out a portion. The sample has roughly 700,000 clones; roughly 90% are singletons. The germline V and J ends were trimmed by 5 bases and 5 bases, with 15 bases remaining between them. Germline V gene data show CDR1 as SGHTA and CDR2 as FQGNSA. This CDR3 has 14 amino acids.

This TCR was sampled from a person between 18 and 59 years old who received the Ad26.COV2.S COVID-19 vaccine or a placebo. Here the sequenced sample was peripheral blood, taken in a trial of Ad26.COV2.S vaccine versus placebo. This chain uses TRBV7-2 with TRBJ2-5, with no clear D. This CDR3 reads CASSASPAVETQYF. CDR3 sequence (DNA): TGTGCCAGCAGCGCCTCCCCCGCAGTGGAGACCCAGTACTTC. Supplemented by reference TRBV7-2 and TRBJ2-5, the full variable domain reads GAGVSQSPSNKVTEKGKDVELRCDPISGHTALYWYRQSLGQGLEFLIYFQGNSAPDKSGLPSDRFSAERTGGSVSTLTIQRTQQEDSAVYLCASSASPAVETQYFGPGTRLLVL.